These T cell receptor beta chains were read from a single sample in a study of CD8+CD57+ T cells in acquired aplastic anemia. Each CDR3 protein gets one entry after TCRdb re-called the reads with MiXCR. Of about 160,000 distinct CDR3 sequences listed, 71% are singletons. Sequenced: sorted CD4+, CD8+, or CD8+CD57+ T cells (not recorded which) from PBMCs. These receptors were taken from a human donor with aplastic anemia. Each CDR3 is given with its conserved first and last residue.

>16|TRBV6-5|TRBJ1-6
CASSHRDRVGYSPLHF
>13|TRBV2|TRBJ1-1
CASIWDQNTEAFF
>14|TRBV2|TRBJ1-5
CASSEQPGNQPQHF
>14|TRBV5-1|TRBJ2-3
CASSLEPETDTQYF
>13|TRBV2|TRBJ1-2
CASSEAQGAGYTF
>15|TRBV9|.
CASSGRQAETDTQYF
>13|TRBV25-1|TRBJ1-5
CASSGGGGQPQHF
>16|TRBV25-1|TRBJ1-1
CASSDWGRGLDTEAFF
>13|TRBV5-6|TRBJ2-7
CASSLSLGHEQYF
>12|TRBV19|TRBJ2-1
CASSTQGGEQFF
>12|TRBV6-1|TRBJ2-7
CASLAGAYEQYF
>14|TRBV12-3/TRBV12-4|TRBJ2-5
CSSSPGTGSETQYF
>14|TRBV20-1|TRBJ1-2
CSARDTGRDYGYTF
>13|TRBV7-9|TRBJ2-2
CASSLWDTGELFF
>13|TRBV7-9|TRBJ2-7
CASSTGTVNEQYF
>14|TRBV7-9|TRBJ2-7
CASSLVNSNYEQYF
>15|TRBV7-8|TRBJ1-1
CASSPPGYGNTEAFF
>13|TRBV9|TRBJ1-2
CASSVGSNYGYTF
>14|TRBV10-2|TRBJ2-7
CASSEVGDSYEQYF
>15|TRBV24-1|TRBJ2-3
CATSDATGSTDTQYF
>21|TRBV7-3|TRBJ2-5
CAGSPRLAGGPGFSSQETQYF
>11|TRBV6-6|TRBJ2-7
CASSYGVEQYF
>14|TRBV9|TRBJ2-1
CASSSGLAGNEQFF
>15|TRBV25-1|TRBJ2-2
CASSDLRDIGGELFF
>11|TRBV5-1|TRBJ1-2
CASSLDNAYTF
>19|TRBV7-3|TRBJ2-1
CASSFWGLAGGGSYNEQFF
>13|TRBV7-9|TRBJ2-7
CASSGRSTYEQYF
>13|TRBV20-1|TRBJ1-2
CSARGTGGYGYTF